This T cell receptor beta chain is drawn from a study of identical twins. Using its own MiXCR run on the 5' RACE reads, TCRdb lists one record per CDR3 protein. The data hold around 530,000 distinct CDR3 sequences, with 13% to 15% observed a single time. This clonotype is a singleton in its sample. V shed 8 bases and J shed 1 base, with 13 bases lying between them. The CDR3 is 14 residues long. Germline lookup yields CDR1 ENHRY and CDR2 SYGVKD. These data were likewise used in another study, on yellow fever vaccine responses in identical twins.

Material: CD4+ T cells sorted from blood. The rearrangement joins TRBV10-3 to TRBJ2-3; D possibly uses TRBD1 or TRBD2 (5 bases each). This receptor was identified in a woman aged 18-29 years in good health. The CDR3 DNA reads TGTGCCATCCGATCCGGGGACGGCACAGATACGCAGTATTTT. Its translation is CAIRSGDGTDTQYF.